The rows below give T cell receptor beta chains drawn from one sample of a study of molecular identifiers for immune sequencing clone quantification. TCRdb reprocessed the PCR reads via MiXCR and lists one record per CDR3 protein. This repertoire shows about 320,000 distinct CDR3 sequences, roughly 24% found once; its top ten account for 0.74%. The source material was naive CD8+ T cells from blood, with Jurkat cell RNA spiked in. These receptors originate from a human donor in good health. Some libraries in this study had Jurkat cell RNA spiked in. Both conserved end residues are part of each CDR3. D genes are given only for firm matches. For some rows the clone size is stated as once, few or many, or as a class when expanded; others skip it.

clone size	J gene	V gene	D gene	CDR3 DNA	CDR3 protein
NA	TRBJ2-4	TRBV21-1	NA	TGTGCCAGCTGCAAACAGTACAGGGGGGTAGTAGCCAAAAACATTCAGTACTTC	CASCKQYRGVVAKNIQYF
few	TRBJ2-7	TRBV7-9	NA	TGTGCCAGCAGCTTAGTCGGGCAGCTGGGCTACTACGAGCAGTACTTC	CASSLVGQLGYYEQYF
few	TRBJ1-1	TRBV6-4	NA	TGTGCCAGCAGTGAGGTTTTTTTGAGGACTGAAGCTTTCTTT	CASSEVFLRTEAFF
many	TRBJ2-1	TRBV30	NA	TGTGCCTGGATGATCGGCCATGAGCAGTTCTTC	CAWMIGHEQFF
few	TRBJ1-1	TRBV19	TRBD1	TGTGCCAGTACTCAATACAGGGGTATCGCCCAAAACACTGAAGCTTTCTTT	CASTQYRGIAQNTEAFF
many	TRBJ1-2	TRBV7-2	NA	TGTGCCAGCAGCCTGGCCGTGGCAGGACCAACCTATGGCTACACCTTC	CASSLAVAGPTYGYTF
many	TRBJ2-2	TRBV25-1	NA	TGTGCCAGCAGTGAACTGGAATCTTCCGGGGAGCTGTTTTTT	CASSELESSGELFF
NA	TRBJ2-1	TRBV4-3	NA	TGCGCCAGCAGCCAAGACCCGGACAGCCACTACAATGAGCAGTTCTTC	CASSQDPDSHYNEQFF
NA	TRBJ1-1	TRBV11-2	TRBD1	TGTGCCAGCAGCTACGGACAGGGATTTACCACTGAAGCTTTCTTT	CASSYGQGFTTEAFF
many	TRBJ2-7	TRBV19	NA	TGTGCCAGTAGTACACTCTTGGCAGGACTACAACCCTACGAGCAGTACTTC	CASSTLLAGLQPYEQYF